The entry that follows covers one T cell receptor (beta chain) sequence. As yet, its antigen is unknown. This record comes from a study of OX40 agonist ivuxolimab in advanced cancers. Study in general: Males comprised roughly four fifths of the group, whose mean age was roughly 60 years (range about 23 to 80).

Study-wide results and limits: Antigen specificity was not determined for the expanded peripheral T cells.

This table comes from immunoSEQ multiplex PCR, and its TCRdb copy is limited to in-frame clones, with some not included. The sample records about 77,000 clones, around 80% being singletons. This CDR3 has 16 residues. Germline values: CDR1 SGHTA, CDR2 FQGNSA. V lost 5 bases to trimming and J lost 2 bases; unmatched junction nucleotides: 8. Systemic immunosuppression or a history of autoimmune disease excluded patients. The V and J genes are TRBV7-2 and TRBJ1-3; 8 bases map to TRBD1. The sequence was obtained from an adult with an advanced solid tumor such as melanoma, head and neck, liver or kidney cancer. The sequenced sample was CD4+ or CD8+ T cells sorted from blood, obtained in a trial of the OX40 agonist ivuxolimab. Here the CDR3 reads CASSQTGGRTGNTIYF. The CDR3 region has the DNA TGTGCCAGCAGCCAAACAGGGGGACGTACTGGAAACACCATATATTTT.